Each of the 26 T cell receptor beta chains below was sequenced from the same sample in a study of blood T cell repertoires in COVID-19. The assay was immunoSEQ multiplex PCR, and TCRdb's table has in-frame clones only and misses some. The top ten clones hold around 0.3% of a sample with some 670,000 clones, 80% to 90% of them seen once. Specimen: peripheral blood. The receptor source for this set is a woman aged 18-35 years with acute or convalescent COVID-19.

J is TRBJ2-7 and V is TRBV2, with D perhaps matching TRBD2 (6 bases). CDR1 SNHLY and CDR2 FYNNEI come from the germline V gene. Trimming pared 4 bases from V and 6 bases from J, leaving 16 bases between. The CDR3 sequence is 14 residues long. CDR3 coding DNA: TGTGCCAGCAGTGTTCGCGGGGCGCCAGGCGAGCAGTACTTC. Residues: CASSVRGAPGEQYF.

Here the CDR3 DNA reads TGTGCCAGCAGCATCGAACAAATTTATGGCTACACCTTC. Protein: CASSIEQIYGYTF. J is TRBJ1-2 and V is TRBV7-8; D is uncertain. This CDR3 has 13 residues. The V gene's germline CDR1 is SGHVS and CDR2 FQNEAQ. The V gene lost 5 bases and the J gene lost 5 bases, with 12 bases spanning the gap.

The chain recombines TRBV10-3 with TRBJ2-5; 10 nucleotides line up with TRBD2. Per germline, CDR1 ENHRY and CDR2 SYGVKD. The CDR3 has 16 residues. J lost 1 base, V lost 6 bases, and 8 bases had no gene match. In DNA form, the CDR3 reads TGTGCCATCAGCCCTACTAGCGGGGTCCTCCAAGAGACCCAGTACTTC. Its protein is CAISPTSGVLQETQYF.

V gene TRBV19 combines with J gene TRBJ1-2; tentative D call: TRBD1 (5 bases). This CDR3 is built from 16 residues. Trimming removed 7 bases at V and 8 bases at J, with 26 bases between. Germline assignment: CDR1 LNHDA and CDR2 SQIVND (reference sequence). CDR3 nucleotide sequence: TGTGCCAGTATTCCCATGGGATCAGGGTCGACTCGGGGCTACACCTTC. Protein product: CASIPMGSGSTRGYTF.

The rearrangement joins TRBV7-7 to TRBJ2-3; TRBD2 agrees at 13 bases. This CDR3 comprises 15 residues. Germline loops: CDR1 SSHAT, CDR2 FNYEAQ (reference sequence). V trimming: 1 base; J trimming: 5 bases; junction bases outside the gene matches: 0. CDR3 protein: CASSLGTSGGDTQYF. CDR3 coding DNA: TGTGCCAGCAGCTTAGGGACTAGCGGGGGAGATACGCAGTATTTT. The full variable domain, with the rest looked up from reference TRBV7-7 and TRBJ2-3, is GAGVSQSPRYKVTKRGQDVTLRCDPISSHATLYWYQQALGQGPEFLTYFNYEAQPDKSGLPSDRFSAERPEGSISTLTIQRTEQRDSAMYRCASSLGTSGGDTQYFGPGTRLTVL.

The rearrangement joins TRBV20-1 to TRBJ1-2; D remains unclear. The CDR3 runs 13 residues. Germline V CDR1 and CDR2: DFQATT, SNEGSKA (reference sequence). V was clipped by 3 bases and J by 2 bases, with 10 bases between them. The CDR3: CSASPPLNYGYTF. The CDR3 DNA follows: TGCAGTGCTAGTCCGCCCCTAAACTATGGCTACACCTTC.

The chain has TRBV6-5 and TRBJ2-6, with D unresolved. This CDR3 is built from 12 residues. The germline CDR1 and CDR2 sequences are MNHEY and SVGAGI. The CDR3 region is CVTRSGANVLTF. The CDR3 DNA reads as TGTGTTACAAGATCTGGGGCCAACGTCCTGACTTTC.

This chain connects TRBV12-3 or TRBV12-4 to TRBJ2-7; tentative D call: TRBD2 (6 bases). V lost 3 bases, J lost 11 bases, and 11 bases lay in between. This CDR3 spans 11 amino acids. CDR3 protein: CASSFGSEEYF. DNA for the CDR3: TGTGCCAGCAGTTTCGGGAGTGAGGAGTACTTC.

The chain links TRBV5-6 to TRBJ2-2; possible D gene TRBD1, 6 bases. Germline V gene data show CDR1 as SGHDT and CDR2 as YYEEEE. The CDR3 consists of 13 residues. V lost 3 bases and J 7 bases, leaving 10 bases between the germline ends. CDR3 protein: CASSSQGGGELFF. CDR3 nucleotide sequence: TGTGCCAGCAGCTCCCAAGGGGGCGGGGAGCTGTTTTTT. Combining the CDR3 with reference TRBV5-6 and TRBJ2-2 gives the whole variable domain DAGVTQSPTHLIKTRGQQVTLRCSPKSGHDTVSWYQQALGQGPQFIFQYYEEEERQRGNFPDRFSGHQFPNYSSELNVNALLLGDSALYLCASSSQGGGELFFGEGSRLTVL.

The gene calls are TRBV27 and TRBJ1-5; 7 bases are shared with TRBD1. There are 15 residues in the CDR3. CDR1 is MNHEY, CDR2 SMNVEV, per germline (reference sequence). V shed 5 bases and J 9 bases; nucleotides not matched to a gene: 13. CDR3 residues: CASSTHRDRDWPQHF. The CDR3 coding sequence is TGTGCCAGCAGTACCCACCGGGACAGAGATTGGCCCCAGCATTTT.

The chain recombines TRBV27 with TRBJ2-2; no reliable D call. Germline V gene data show CDR1 as MNHEY and CDR2 as SMNVEV (reference sequence). Trimming took off 6 bases at V and 0 bases at J, with 11 bases between the two ends. The CDR3 has 15 residues. The CDR3 region has the DNA TGTGCCAGCAGGCCGAGCCTTTCGAACACCGGGGAGCTGTTTTTT. Its protein product is CASRPSLSNTGELFF.

The chain is built from TRBV9 and TRBJ2-7; 8 bases line up with TRBD1. V trimming: 0 bases; J trimming: 5 bases; junction bases outside the gene matches: 16. The germline gives CDR1 SGDLS, CDR2 YYNGEE. CDR3 length equals 18 residues. CDR3 nucleotides: TGTGCCAGCAGCGTAGTAGTCCACGCAGGACAGGGTTTCGACGAGCAGTACTTC. As protein: CASSVVVHAGQGFDEQYF.

This chain links TRBV7-9 with TRBJ1-2; 7 bases are shared with TRBD1. Germline CDR1 and CDR2: SEHNR and FQNEAQ (reference sequence). With 4 bases clipped from V and 2 bases from J, the junction kept 19 bases outside the gene matches. The length of the CDR3 is 19 residues. The CDR3 nucleotides are TGTGCCAGCAGCTCCGCGTGGGGGAGACGACAGGGACAAAACTATGGCTACACCTTC. Amino acid sequence: CASSSAWGRRQGQNYGYTF.

The chain couples TRBV6-5 to TRBJ1-5; the D is unclear. CDR3 size: 16 residues. Trimming took off 4 bases at V and 0 bases at J, with 13 bases between the two ends. In germline, CDR1 is MNHEY, CDR2 SVGAGI. The CDR3 sequence: CASSFQRTVSNQPQHF. The DNA of the CDR3 is TGTGCCAGCAGTTTTCAGCGGACGGTTAGCAATCAGCCCCAGCATTTT.

Here the CDR3 reads CAWGKPGPGGTEAFF. The CDR3 DNA reads TGTGCCTGGGGTAAGCCGGGGCCGGGGGGGACTGAAGCTTTCTTT. V gene TRBV30 combines with J gene TRBJ1-1, with a weak D call TRBD1 (5 bases). This CDR3 has 15 amino acids. V shed 5 bases and J shed 5 bases, with 21 bases lying between them. Germline CDR1 GTSNPN, CDR2 SVGIG (reference sequence). Filled out from reference TRBV30 and TRBJ1-1, the complete variable domain reads SQTIHQWPATLVQPVGSPLSLECTVEGTSNPNLYWYRQAAGRGLQLLFYSVGIGQISSEVPQNLSASRPQDRQFILSSKKLLLSDSGFYLCAWGKPGPGGTEAFFGQGTRLTVV.

The chain recombines TRBV7-9 with TRBJ1-1, with unresolved D. Germline-derived CDR1 and CDR2 are SEHNR and FQNEAQ (reference sequence). V was clipped by 3 bases and J by 3 bases, with 26 bases between them. The CDR3 is 19 residues long. The CDR3 is CASSLGTSRGQRFDTEAFF. Written as DNA, the CDR3 is TGTGCCAGCAGCTTGGGTACGTCGAGAGGTCAGAGGTTCGACACTGAAGCTTTCTTT.

The rearrangement links TRBV24-1 to TRBJ1-2; 8 positions match TRBD1. Germline V gene lookup returns CDR1 KGHDR and CDR2 SFDVKD. The CDR3 extends over 14 amino acids. The V and J ends lost 4 bases and 6 bases, in that order; junction bases with no gene match: 6. CDR3 DNA: TGTGCCACCAGTGAGAGGACAGGGACGGATGGCTACACCTTC. This sequence encodes CATSERTGTDGYTF.

The genes are TRBV6-5 and TRBJ1-5; TRBD1 agrees at 8 bases. J gave up 5 bases and V 5 bases, and 8 bases lay outside the gene matches. CDR1 and CDR2 (germline): MNHEY, SVGAGI. This CDR3 region has 15 residues. The CDR3 here is CASSKTGEGHQPQHF. CDR3 nucleotides: TGTGCCAGCAGTAAGACAGGGGAGGGCCATCAGCCCCAGCATTTT.

V gene TRBV27 combines with J gene TRBJ1-2, with 7 bases identical to TRBD1. CDR1 and CDR2 (germline): MNHEY, SMNVEV (reference sequence). V dropped 4 bases and J dropped 8; count of bases not matched to a gene: 4. The CDR3 totals 12 residues. The CDR3 protein is CASSSDRVGYTF. In DNA form, the CDR3 reads TGTGCCAGCAGTTCAGACAGGGTGGGCTACACCTTC.

The chain couples TRBV2 to TRBJ2-7, with D uncertain. The CDR3 extends over 10 amino acids. CDR1 and CDR2 (germline): SNHLY, FYNNEI. Trimming took 3 bases from V and 9 from J, leaving 6 bases between them. The CDR3: CASSDPVQYF. As DNA, the CDR3 is TGTGCCAGCAGTGACCCTGTGCAGTACTTC.

This clone has just one count. The genes are TRBV6-4 and TRBJ2-5; weak D call: TRBD1 (5 bases). V lost 3 bases and J lost 3, with 8 bases in between. Germline V gene lookup returns CDR1 MRHNA and CDR2 SNTAGT. The CDR3 totals 13 residues. The CDR3 DNA is TGTGCCAGCAGTGAGCAGGGCGAAGAGACCCAGTACTTC. Translation gives CASSEQGEETQYF.

The gene calls are TRBV7-2 and TRBJ2-1; 8 bases match TRBD1. From germline, CDR1 is SGHTA and CDR2 FQGNSA. Trimming at V came to 9 bases and at J to 3 bases, leaving 4 bases not matched to a gene. CDR3 length equals 13 residues. Here the CDR3 reads CARSTGVYNEQFF. CDR3 in DNA: TGTGCCAGATCGACAGGGGTCTACAATGAGCAGTTCTTC. The full variable domain, its missing parts supplied by reference TRBV7-2 and TRBJ2-1, is GAGVSQSPSNKVTEKGKDVELRCDPISGHTALYWYRQSLGQGLEFLIYFQGNSAPDKSGLPSDRFSAERTGGSVSTLTIQRTQQEDSAVYLCARSTGVYNEQFFGPGTRLTVL.

About this clone itself: Germline and junction disagree at one end, which may indicate a read error. The chain is built from TRBV2 and TRBJ2-3; 7 nucleotides align to TRBD2. The CDR3 runs 14 residues. Germline assignment: CDR1 SNHLY and CDR2 FYNNEI. The CDR3 is CASREGLGTDTQYF. CDR3 nucleotide sequence: TGTGCCAGCAGAGAAGGACTAGGCACAGATACGCAGTATTTT. Full variable domain (missing parts from reference TRBV2 and TRBJ2-3): EPEVTQTPSHQVTQMGQEVILRCVPISNHLYFYWYRQILGQKVEFLVSFYNNEISEKSEIFDDQFSVERPDGSNFTLKIRSTKLEDSAMYFCASREGLGTDTQYFGPGTRLTVL.

Written as DNA, the CDR3 is TGTGCTAGTGGTTTGGCCCTATCTGGGGGCTCTGGCTACACCTTC. Translation: CASGLALSGGSGYTF. This rearrangement joins TRBV12-5 to TRBJ1-2; D is perhaps TRBD1 (6 bases). The germline gives CDR1 LGHNT, CDR2 FRNRAP. The ends were cut back, 1 base at V and 7 bases at J, with 16 bases in the middle. There are 15 residues in the CDR3.

This clone was found once. The chain joins TRBV7-9 to TRBJ2-1; 9 bases agree with TRBD2. In germline, CDR1 is SEHNR, CDR2 FQNEAQ (reference sequence). CDR3 size: 16 residues. Trimming took 1 base from V and 3 from J; bases not matched to a gene: 4. CDR3 DNA: TGTGCCAGCAGCTTAGATCTAGCGGGGCTCTACAATGAGCAGTTCTTC. This translates into CASSLDLAGLYNEQFF.

Comment on this clone: A read error may produce the germline difference seen at one junction end. V usage is TRBV2 and J usage is TRBJ2-1, with 9 bases lining up with TRBD1. The CDR3 is 17 amino acids. Germline CDR1 is SNHLY and CDR2 is FYNNEI. CDR3 loop: CASSGKTGGPSDNEQFF. The CDR3, as DNA: TGTGCCAGCAGTGGGAAAACAGGGGGCCCCTCCGACAATGAGCAGTTCTTC.